The 5 T cell receptor beta chains below all came from one sample that was sequenced in a study of T cells in Graves' hyperthyroidism and ophthalmopathy. RNA transcripts were the template for amplifying TCR beta CDR3 regions. HTBI primers were employed in a first-round RT-PCR of the TCR CDR3. Each CDR3 protein gets one entry after TCRdb re-called the multiplex PCR reads with MiXCR. The sample yields approximately 380,000 distinct CDR3 sequences, approximately 19% seen once. The sample was blood. These receptors were obtained from a woman aged 18-29 years with Graves' hyperthyroidism.

This clonotype was counted many times. The gene calls are TRBV7-9 and TRBJ2-7; TRBD1 or TRBD2 may be the D gene (5 bases each). The V end was cut by 7 bases, the J end by 5 bases, with 12 bases between. Germline V gives CDR1 SEHNR, CDR2 FQNEAQ (reference sequence). This CDR3 spans 12 amino acids. CDR3 sequence (DNA): TGTGCCAGCACCTCGCCGGGGCACGAGCAGTACTTC. Translating gives CASTSPGHEQYF. The entire variable domain, with the rest obtained from reference TRBV7-9 and TRBJ2-7, is as follows: DTGVSQNPRHKITKRGQNVTFRCDPISEHNRLYWYRQTLGQGPEFLTYFQNEAQLEKSRLLSDRFSAERPKGSFSTLEIQRTEQGDSAMYLCASTSPGHEQYFGPGTRLTVT.

This clonotype qualifies as medium-sized. V is TRBV6-1 and J is TRBJ2-7, with D possibly matching TRBD1 (6 bases). CDR1 and CDR2 from the germline V gene are MNHNS and SASEGT. The CDR3 contains 14 residues. V lost 9 bases and J 0 bases, leaving 15 bases between the germline ends. CDR3 sequence: CASSEGDPSYEQYF. CDR3 coding DNA: TGTGCCAGTAGCGAGGGGGATCCCTCCTACGAGCAGTACTTC.

In this sample, this clonotype turned up many times. This chain uses TRBV20-1 with TRBJ2-7; TRBD2 matches 9 bases. CDR1 and CDR2 (germline): DFQATT, SNEGSKA (reference sequence). This CDR3 has 13 amino acids. The V gene end was trimmed by 5 bases and the J gene end by 9 bases; junction bases not matched to a gene: 11. The CDR3, as DNA: TGCAGTGCTCCTGGGCTAGCGGGGTCTGGGCAGTACTTC. As protein: CSAPGLAGSGQYF.

This clonotype was recorded many times. The chain uses TRBV28 and TRBJ2-7; D not certain. Trimming took 10 bases from V and 6 from J, leaving 4 bases between them. Germline lookup yields CDR1 MDHEN and CDR2 SYDVKM. The CDR3 contains 8 residues. CDR3 amino acids: CATGEQYF. Written as DNA, the CDR3 is TGTGCCACGGGCGAGCAGTACTTC.

This clonotype was found many times. V usage is TRBV12-3 or TRBV12-4 and J usage is TRBJ1-3; 12 bases are a match to TRBD1. The V gene end was trimmed by 6 bases and the J gene end by 8 bases; junction bases not matched to a gene: 11. This CDR3 contains 16 residues. CDR3 amino acids: CASRADPGQGAYTIYF. The CDR3 DNA sequence: TGTGCCAGCAGGGCAGACCCGGGACAGGGGGCTTACACCATATATTTT.